This TCR beta chain was captured by sequencing in a study of persistence of HIV-infected CD4 T cells. General study results and limits: TCR analyses could not target the rare provirus-carrying CMV-responding cells.

This nonspecific control used anti-CD3/anti-CD28 bead stimulation of CD4+ T cells. Sorting of responding CD4+ T cells relied on upregulated CD40 ligand together with CD69. This was the immunoSEQ version 4 assay in survey mode. Profiled with immunoSEQ multiplex PCR; TCRdb holds only in-frame clones, not every one. Among 35,000 to 50,000 clones, approximately 88% were seen once, and the ten largest hold just over 1%. Concerning this clone: Its target is not known.

The CDR3 runs to 13 residues. CDR1 is GTSNPN, CDR2 SVGIG, per germline (reference sequence). V shed 3 bases and J 4 bases; nucleotides not matched to a gene: 1. The sample here was CD4+ T cells sorted from PBMCs after approximately 19-hour stimulation, taken from a patient who received antiretroviral therapy. The chain joins TRBV30 to TRBJ2-1; 9 bases match TRBD1. This TCR came from an adult man with HIV who was CMV-seropositive. In DNA, the CDR3 is TGTGCCTGGAGGACAGGGGGGTACAATGAGCAGTTCTTC. Protein: CAWRTGGYNEQFF. Full variable domain (rest looked up from reference TRBV30 and TRBJ2-1): SQTIHQWPATLVQPVGSPLSLECTVEGTSNPNLYWYRQAAGRGLQLLFYSVGIGQISSEVPQNLSASRPQDRQFILSSKKLLLSDSGFYLCAWRTGGYNEQFFGPGTRLTVL.